The source of this T cell receptor (beta chain) is a study of blood T cell repertoires in COVID-19 (dated by TCRdb to 2018 to 2020). For the wider study: The collaborator samples originated in the United States, Italy and Spain and spanned the acute and convalescent phases of COVID-19. The prospective study material was composed of cDNA or gDNA derived from T cells, B-cell-depleted T cells, or PBMCs. Subjects who had been exposed to COVID-19, were actively infected with it, or had recovered from it provided the deeply sampled blood TCRbeta repertoires that made up the dataset. The repertoires were made available in a free public database intended to serve as a resource for research on the immune response to SARS-CoV-2. The samples were drawn from two sources: the first 160 participants of the ongoing ImmuneRACE study, and 1,000 to 1,500 subjects contributed by 6 global collaborators. Sample metadata almost always included a de-identified subject ID, COVID-19 status, age in years and sex. HLA class I and class II types, where available, came from metadata supplied by the sample provider rather than from assay-based typing.

The immunoSEQ Assay, a bias-controlled multiplex PCR, was used to amplify TCRbeta CDR3 regions from genomic DNA. For the original study's pipeline: The number of nucleated cells in each sample was estimated from the amplification of reference gene primers within the assay. To quantify the absolute abundance of each unique TCRbeta CDR3 rearrangement, sequence reads were collapsed and filtered. Productive Simpson clonality was computed per sample as the square root of Simpson's diversity index over productive rearrangements. In TCRdb, the immuneACCESS table is reduced to in-frame sequences with V and J assigned. These tables do not hold every clone; where another copy was compared, an unresolved V gene accounts for under half, and the others remain unexplained. V, J and clone size derive from that table, while D and trimming were established from the DNA sequence. The sample has roughly 330,000 clones on record, over 80% of them singletons. Of the sample, more than 7.5% falls within the top ten clones.

One collaborating source in Seattle enrolled patients during active infection and followed them longitudinally through the course of disease. The collaborating institutions used their own protocols to collect whole blood in K2EDTA tubes. For TCRbeta analysis, collaborator samples were shipped as frozen whole blood, as isolated PBMCs, or as DNA extracted from either sample type. The germline V gene (reference sequence) yields LNHNV for CDR1 and YYDKDF for CDR2. From the cysteine through the phenylalanine, the CDR3 covers 15 amino acids. The only DNA kept is the CDR3, 45 bases in frame from the first base. V sheds 0 bases and J sheds 0 bases, leaving 6 bases between their ends. Concerning this clone: Its antigen remains unidentified. No much larger clonotype is one base removed from it; base qualities were not supplied.

Points the paper makes about the study in general: The amount of clinical and demographic metadata varied by source and participant and was provided uncurated.

This clonotype was sampled from a man aged 25-40 years with COVID-19, enrolled during active disease. The chain uses TRBV15 and TRBJ1-3, with the D gene uncertain. Sequencing input: peripheral blood. The sequence in DNA is TGTGCCACCAGCAGAGATCGGAGCTCTGGAAACACCATATATTTT. This encodes CATSRDRSSGNTIYF.